This section outlines one T cell receptor beta chain sequence together with its context. Germline CDR1 and CDR2: LGHDT and YNNKEL (reference sequence). Trimming took 1 base from V and 2 from J, leaving 15 bases between them. CDR3 length: 17 residues. The data derive from a study of blood T cell repertoires in COVID-19. Whole-study context: In each case, the material was cDNA or gDNA derived from T cells, B-cell-depleted T cells, or PBMCs.

Profiling relied on immunoSEQ multiplex PCR, and the TCRdb table lists in-frame clones only, not all of them. This sample yields tens of thousands of clones, of which approximately 84% are seen a single time; less than 7% belongs to the top ten. Sequencing used peripheral blood. The clonotype originates from a man aged 65 to 85 with COVID-19, enrolled during active disease. V is TRBV3-1 (or the pseudogene TRBV3-2) and J is TRBJ2-1; D might be TRBD2 (6 bases). CDR3 amino acids: CASSQGGLATAYNEQFF. The CDR3 DNA sequence: TGTGCCAGCAGCCAAGGTGGGCTAGCGACTGCCTACAATGAGCAGTTCTTC.